This TCR beta chain was captured in a study of T cell responses to AZD1222 COVID-19 vaccine. Generated by immunoSEQ multiplex PCR, the TCRdb table keeps only in-frame clones and is missing some. Of under 150,000 clones in the sample, 85% to 95% were seen once. The V and J ends lost 5 bases and 6 bases, in that order; junction bases with no gene match: 2. Germline CDR1 LNHNV, CDR2 YYDKDF (reference sequence). The CDR3 is 13 residues long. This TCR was sampled from an adult who received the AZD1222 COVID-19 vaccine. The material sequenced was peripheral blood, taken 28 days after the second AZD1222 dose. The chain carries TRBV15 and TRBJ1-4; 8 nucleotides align to TRBD1. The CDR3 sequence is CATSGRGHEKLFF. CDR3 coding DNA: TGTGCCACCAGCGGCAGGGGGCATGAAAAACTGTTTTTT.